The 13 T cell receptor beta chains in this list originate from one sample, sequenced in a study of T cell repertoires in cytomegalovirus infection. These receptors have no known antigen. TCRdb processed the reads anew with MiXCR; each CDR3 protein has one entry. Of about 83,000 distinct CDR3 sequences listed, around half are singletons. Sequencing used CD8+ T cells from cultured PBMCs, obtained from culture after CMV antigen stimulation. The receptors shown here come from a human donor in good health (CMV status not recorded). Some clones in this sample may be carry-over from other donors' samples.

The chain combines TRBV7-8 with TRBJ1-5, with D tentatively TRBD1 (5 bases). CDR1 SGHVS and CDR2 FQNEAQ come from the germline V gene. V was shortened by 2 bases and J by 6 bases, with 11 bases between the two germline ends. CDR3 length: 14 residues. CDR3 coding DNA: TGTGCCAGCAGCTTATTCCAGGGAGGTCAGCCCCAGCATTTT. Translated, it gives CASSLFQGGQPQHF.

V and J are TRBV19 and TRBJ2-1, with TRBD2 matching over 11 bases. V was clipped by 4 bases and J by 10 bases; unmatched bases: 9. Germline CDR1 and CDR2: LNHDA and SQIVND (reference sequence). The CDR3 runs to 15 residues. The CDR3 DNA is TGTGCCAGTAGTACCGGGACTAGCGGCTACAGCGAGCAGTTCTTC. It yields the protein CASSTGTSGYSEQFF.

This chain uses TRBV6-1 with TRBJ1-5; 9 bases are shared with TRBD1. This CDR3 is 15 amino acids long. V shed 6 bases, J shed 6 bases, and the junction held 9 bases outside the gene matches. Germline V CDR1 and CDR2: MNHNS, SASEGT. The CDR3 sequence is CASSPRQGVSQPQHF. Written as DNA, the CDR3 is TGTGCCAGCAGCCCCCGACAGGGGGTAAGTCAGCCCCAGCATTTT.

The rearrangement uses TRBV6-5 and TRBJ1-2; D is possibly TRBD1 (5 bases). The CDR3 totals 15 residues. The germline gives CDR1 MNHEY, CDR2 SVGAGI. V lost 2 bases and J lost 8, with 18 bases in between. DNA for the CDR3: TGTGCCAGCAGTTACACGGACATGGGGAGCGGAGGCTACACCTTC. It is translated as CASSYTDMGSGGYTF.

The rearrangement uses TRBV6-1 and TRBJ2-3; D gene unclear. The CDR3 contains 14 residues. CDR1 and CDR2 (germline): MNHNS, SASEGT. V was shortened by 5 bases and J by 6 bases, with 15 bases between the two germline ends. CDR3 in amino acids: CASSRRTVYDTQYF. The CDR3 DNA reads TGTGCCAGCAGTCGTCGTACAGTCTACGATACGCAGTATTTT.

This chain uses TRBV27 with TRBJ1-5; no clear D. V was shortened by 1 base and J by 0 bases, with 13 bases between the two germline ends. This CDR3 spans 17 amino acids. The germline V gene has CDR1 MNHEY and CDR2 SMNVEV (reference sequence). CDR3 sequence (DNA): TGTGCCAGCAGTTTATTATACACCCGAAATAGCAATCAGCCCCAGCATTTT. Residues: CASSLLYTRNSNQPQHF.

The J gene is TRBJ2-2, the V gene TRBV12-3 or TRBV12-4; the match to TRBD1 covers 8 bases. After removal of 6 bases from V and 6 bases from J, the junction contained 6 bases not matched to a gene. The CDR3 is 14 residues long. CDR3 loop: CASSRDRPPGELFF. Written as DNA, the CDR3 is TGTGCCAGCAGCCGGGACAGGCCGCCCGGGGAGCTGTTTTTT.

V is TRBV6-5 and J is TRBJ1-6; 10 positions agree with TRBD1. Germline-derived CDR1 and CDR2 are MNHEY and SVGAGI. V shed 6 bases, J shed 10 bases, and the junction held 9 bases outside the gene matches. The CDR3 runs 15 residues. The chain's CDR3 is CASRTSTGGRSPLHF. CDR3 in DNA: TGTGCCAGCAGGACGTCGACAGGGGGCCGCTCACCCCTCCACTTT.

This clonotype has just one count. The chain couples TRBV2 to TRBJ2-7; 9 bases are a match to TRBD1. Germline V CDR1 and CDR2: SNHLY, FYNNEI. With 11 bases clipped from V and 0 bases from J, the junction kept 8 bases outside the gene matches. This CDR3 is 14 amino acids long. This CDR3 is CAGEGQGASYEQYF. As DNA, the CDR3 is TGTGCCGGGGAGGGACAGGGAGCCTCCTACGAGCAGTACTTC.

The chain uses TRBV30 and TRBJ2-7, with 7 bases matching TRBD1. This CDR3 region has 13 residues. The V gene end was trimmed by 3 bases and the J gene end by 3 bases; junction bases not matched to a gene: 5. Germline V gene lookup returns CDR1 GTSNPN and CDR2 SVGIG (reference sequence). The CDR3 loop is CAWRAGGYYEQYF. In nucleotides, the CDR3 is TGTGCCTGGAGGGCAGGGGGATACTACGAGCAGTACTTC.

CDR3 in DNA: TGTGCCAGCAGCGTCCGAGATCTTGCAACTAATGAAAAACTGTTTTTT. This sequence encodes CASSVRDLATNEKLFF. J is TRBJ1-4 and V is TRBV7-6; the D is unclear. CDR1 and CDR2 from the germline V gene are SGHVS and FNYEAQ. V was trimmed by 5 bases and J by 0 bases, leaving 13 bases between them. This CDR3 comprises 16 residues.

This clonotype appeared a few times. The chain links TRBV7-9 to TRBJ1-5; weak D call: TRBD1 (6 bases). Per germline, CDR1 SEHNR and CDR2 FQNEAQ (reference sequence). Trimming shortened V by 3 bases and J by 6 bases, and 12 bases separated the two germline ends. The CDR3 runs 14 residues. For the CDR3, the DNA is TGTGCCAGCAGCTTTGGGGGGCAGGCTCAGCCCCAGCATTTT. As protein: CASSFGGQAQPQHF.

This chain joins TRBV7-2 and TRBJ2-7; the D gene is possibly TRBD1 (6 bases). This CDR3 spans 15 amino acids. V lost 3 bases to trimming and J lost 3 bases, with 15 bases between them. CDR1 is SGHTA, CDR2 FQGNSA, per germline. For the CDR3, the DNA is TGTGCCAGCAGCTTCCAACAGGGTGTGTACTACGAGCAGTACTTC. The encoded protein is CASSFQQGVYYEQYF. The full variable domain, rest sourced from reference TRBV7-2 and TRBJ2-7, is GAGVSQSPSNKVTEKGKDVELRCDPISGHTALYWYRQSLGQGLEFLIYFQGNSAPDKSGLPSDRFSAERTGGSVSTLTIQRTQQEDSAVYLCASSFQQGVYYEQYFGPGTRLTVT.